Following are 8 T cell receptor beta chains from one sample sequenced in a study of post-analysis software for immune sequencing data. Unique molecular identifiers were carried by the TCR beta cDNA libraries. TCRdb reprocessed the PCR reads with MiXCR, giving one entry per CDR3 protein. Among about 160,000 distinct CDR3 sequences, approximately 35% were seen once, and the ten largest hold under 30%. The starting material was blood, obtained after autologous hematopoietic stem cell transplantation. All receptors come from a girl aged 10-17 years with multiple sclerosis.

This clonotype was recorded a few times. This rearrangement joins TRBV12-3 or TRBV12-4 to TRBJ1-6; D not resolved. V shed 3 bases and J shed 8 bases, with 5 bases lying between them. This CDR3 comprises 12 residues. For the CDR3, the DNA is TGTGCCAGCAGTTTTCGAGATTCACCCCTCCACTTT. It yields the protein CASSFRDSPLHF.

The sample holds a few counts of this clonotype. This chain links TRBV20-1 with TRBJ1-1; tentative D call: TRBD1 (5 bases). Trimming pared 6 bases from V and 1 base from J, leaving 15 bases between. The CDR3 totals 14 residues. Germline CDR1 and CDR2: DFQATT and SNEGSKA (reference sequence). The CDR3 protein is CSARQTVKNTEAFF. In nucleotides, the CDR3 is TGCAGTGCCCGGCAGACAGTTAAGAACACTGAAGCTTTCTTT.

This clonotype showed up many times. This chain connects TRBV7-6 to TRBJ2-3; unclear D gene. The germline V and J ends were trimmed by 3 bases and 2 bases, with 15 bases remaining between them. Germline values: CDR1 SGHVS, CDR2 FNYEAQ. The CDR3 contains 16 residues. The CDR3 sequence is CASSLVAGETTDTQYF. CDR3 bases: TGTGCCAGCAGCTTGGTCGCCGGCGAAACCACAGATACGCAGTATTTT.

This clonotype came up a few times. V is TRBV28 and J is TRBJ2-2, with D tentatively TRBD2 (6 bases). This CDR3 has 16 amino acids. Per germline, CDR1 MDHEN and CDR2 SYDVKM. Deletions cut 6 bases from V and 0 bases from J, with 14 bases between. Here the CDR3 reads CASSRGTVTNTGELFF. The CDR3 DNA reads TGTGCCAGCAGCCGCGGGACTGTTACGAACACCGGGGAGCTGTTTTTT.

This clonotype was seen at least ten times. V usage is TRBV5-1 and J usage is TRBJ2-5; D is uncertain. V was shortened by 0 bases and J by 3 bases, with 15 bases between the two germline ends. From germline, CDR1 is SGHRS and CDR2 YFSETQ. The CDR3 has 16 amino acids. The CDR3 region has the DNA TGCGCCAGCAGCTTGGTTTCGGCGTCGGCAAAAGAGACCCAGTACTTC. Translating gives CASSLVSASAKETQYF.

The chain combines TRBV15 with TRBJ1-5; no reliable D call. The CDR3 sequence is 15 residues long. Germline V gene sequence: CDR1 LNHNV, CDR2 YYDKDF (reference sequence). Trimming left V 0 bases short and J 2 bases short, with 8 bases between. The CDR3 DNA follows: TGTGCCACCAGCAGAGAAAGAGGGCGCAATCAGCCCCAGCATTTT. The encoded protein is CATSRERGRNQPQHF.

This clonotype has only a few counts. V is TRBV20-1 and J is TRBJ2-1, with 7 nucleotides matching TRBD2. Germline lookup yields CDR1 DFQATT and CDR2 SNEGSKA (reference sequence). V shed 2 bases, J shed 4 bases, and the junction held 14 bases outside the gene matches. CDR3 size: 17 residues. The chain's CDR3 is CSARPLLTSAEYNEQFF. In DNA form, the CDR3 reads TGCAGTGCTAGACCTCTCCTTACTAGCGCCGAATACAATGAGCAGTTCTTC.

The chain carries TRBV5-1 and TRBJ1-1, with TRBD1 as a possible D gene (6 bases). Trimming took 2 bases from V and 1 from J, leaving 15 bases between them. This CDR3 comprises 16 residues. CDR1 SGHRS and CDR2 YFSETQ come from the germline V gene. The CDR3 reads CASSLQGPNQNTEAFF. CDR3 nucleotides: TGCGCCAGCAGCTTACAGGGTCCCAACCAGAACACTGAAGCTTTCTTT.